The text below deals with one TCR beta chain. This specimen comes from a study of cytomegalovirus exposure and HLA in healthy donors. With 5 bases clipped from V and 8 bases from J, the junction kept 12 bases outside the gene matches. Germline CDR1 and CDR2: LNHDA and SQIVND (reference sequence). The CDR3 runs to 15 residues. The primer mix had 60 Vbeta and 13 Jbeta primers. The method was immunoSEQ multiplex PCR; TCRdb's version includes in-frame clones alone and lacks a portion of them. This sample has 150,000 to 200,000 clones, with approximately 80% found just once. Every donor was a healthy person donating bone marrow.

The specimen sequenced was PBMCs. The receptor was derived from a woman aged 18-35 years in good health and CMV-seropositive. V usage is TRBV19 and J usage is TRBJ1-1, with 9 bases lining up with TRBD1. The CDR3 region is CASSLLGQGATEAFF. CDR3 DNA: TGTGCCAGTAGTTTGCTGGGACAGGGCGCCACCGAAGCTTTCTTT.